This T cell receptor beta chain is from a study of T cell repertoires in cytomegalovirus infection. The wider study: Through public TCR beta signatures, both CMV infection and matching HLA type were indicated. General study points: Cumulative public TCR beta family frequency identified CMV carriers with the relevant HLA.

Note on this clonotype: Its target is unknown.

Looked up from germline, CDR1 is LNHDA and CDR2 is SQIVND (reference sequence). After removal of 7 bases from V and 6 bases from J, the junction contained 3 bases not matched to a gene. The CDR3 is 13 residues long. One entry per CDR3 protein, called by TCRdb with MiXCR from the reads. The repertoire includes 900,000 to 950,000 distinct CDR3 sequences, roughly a third of them detected once, and roughly 12% sits in the top ten. Sequenced here: cultured CD8+ T cells from PBMCs, sampled from culture after CMV antigen stimulation. The sequence was obtained from a human donor in good health (CMV status not recorded). Some clones in this sample may be carry-over from other donors' samples. V gene TRBV19 combines with J gene TRBJ2-2, with TRBD2 matching over 9 bases. The CDR3 nucleotides read TGTGCCAGTAATGGCGGGGGGGCCGGGGAGCTGTTTTTT. Protein product: CASNGGGAGELFF.